These 31 T cell receptor beta chains came from one sample sequenced in a study of cytomegalovirus exposure and HLA in healthy donors. Vbeta (60) and Jbeta (13) primers were used in the PCR. TCRdb's table, derived via immunoSEQ multiplex PCR, lists solely in-frame clones and lacks some. In the table there are about 120,000 clones, around three quarters of which are singletons. Sequenced sample: PBMCs. The receptors come from a man between 18 and 35 years old in good health and CMV-seropositive.

The chain joins TRBV28 to TRBJ2-2; maybe TRBD1 (6 bases). V dropped 4 bases and J dropped 1 base, with 19 bases sitting between them. The CDR3 covers 18 residues. Germline values: CDR1 MDHEN, CDR2 SYDVKM. The CDR3 region has the DNA TGTGCCAGCAGTTCAGGGGCAGAAACACCCAGGAACACCGGGGAGCTGTTTTTT. Its translation: CASSSGAETPRNTGELFF.

The gene calls are TRBV6-1 and TRBJ2-2; D possibly corresponds to TRBD1 (5 bases). V was pared by 4 bases and J by 5 bases, with 5 bases between. CDR1 is MNHNS and CDR2 is SASEGT in the germline V gene. This CDR3 region has 12 residues. CDR3 in DNA: TGTGCCAGCAGTGGACAGACCGGGGAGCTGTTTTTT. This encodes CASSGQTGELFF.

The J gene is TRBJ1-2, the V gene TRBV9; no clear D. The CDR3 covers 14 residues. Trimming pared 0 bases from V and 4 bases from J, leaving 10 bases between. The germline V gene encodes CDR1 SGDLS and CDR2 YYNGEE. CDR3 coding DNA: TGTGCCAGCAGCGTAGTAGGAGTGGTCTATGGCTACACCTTC. It specifies CASSVVGVVYGYTF.

Written as DNA, the CDR3 is TGTGCTAGTGGTCCCAAAGGGGTTCGAACCGGTACGCAGTATTTT. It yields the protein CASGPKGVRTGTQYF. This chain connects TRBV12-5 to TRBJ2-3; D is possibly TRBD1 (5 bases). This CDR3 is built from 15 residues. The V gene's germline CDR1 is LGHNT and CDR2 FRNRAP. V was trimmed by 5 bases and J by 8 bases, leaving 20 bases between them.

This clone came up a few times. The V gene is TRBV18, the J gene TRBJ2-1; a possible D gene is TRBD2 (7 bases). The germline CDR1 and CDR2 sequences are KGHSH and LQKENI. The CDR3 loop spans 14 amino acids. V was cut by 3 bases and J by 4 bases, with 10 bases left in between. This chain's CDR3 is CASSPAGAYNEQFF. The DNA of the CDR3 is TGTGCCAGCTCACCTGCGGGGGCTTACAATGAGCAGTTCTTC.

This clone was counted between two and nine times. The chain links TRBV25-1 to TRBJ2-2; 11 positions agree with TRBD2. The V gene end was trimmed by 3 bases and the J gene end by 7 bases; junction bases not matched to a gene: 4. Germline V lookup: CDR1 MGHDK, CDR2 SYGVNS. CDR3 length: 15 residues. The CDR3 here is CASSDSGRANGELFF. The CDR3 DNA is TGTGCCAGCAGTGATAGCGGGAGGGCAAACGGGGAGCTGTTTTTT.

In its sample, this clone was seen a few times. The chain links TRBV6-4 to TRBJ2-2; D call uncertain. V lost 2 bases, J lost 6 bases, and 7 bases lay in between. CDR3 length: 13 residues. Germline V gene lookup returns CDR1 MRHNA and CDR2 SNTAGT. The CDR3 region is CASSDPPAGELFF. The CDR3 nucleotides are TGTGCCAGCAGTGACCCTCCCGCCGGGGAGCTGTTTTTT.

The V gene is TRBV2, the J gene TRBJ1-5, with D unresolved. V was cut by 8 bases and J by 0 bases, with 11 bases left in between. The CDR3 extends over 14 amino acids. Germline V gives CDR1 SNHLY, CDR2 FYNNEI. CDR3 residues: CASGEGSSNQPQHF. Here the CDR3 DNA reads TGTGCCAGCGGCGAGGGTTCTAGCAATCAGCCCCAGCATTTT.

V and J are TRBV27 and TRBJ1-1; D possibly corresponds to TRBD1 (5 bases). V was shortened by 0 bases and J by 11 bases, with 19 bases between the two germline ends. From germline, CDR1 is MNHEY and CDR2 SMNVEV (reference sequence). CDR3 length: 15 amino acids. In nucleotides, the CDR3 is TGTGCCAGCAGTTTATCCCGGGTGGGGGGGAGTGGGGCTTTCTTT. Translation: CASSLSRVGGSGAFF.

This clone has just a few counts. The chain has TRBV6-1 and TRBJ1-2, with unresolved D. V was shortened by 0 bases and J by 4 bases, with 6 bases between the two germline ends. Looked up from germline, CDR1 is MNHNS and CDR2 is SASEGT. The CDR3 extends over 13 amino acids. CDR3 DNA: TGTGCCAGCAGTGAAGCGGAGCCCTATGGCTACACCTTC. Amino acid sequence: CASSEAEPYGYTF.

The chain has TRBV28 and TRBJ1-5; D call uncertain. Germline assignment: CDR1 MDHEN and CDR2 SYDVKM. The ends were cut back, 7 bases at V and 2 bases at J, with 12 bases in the middle. This CDR3 comprises 14 residues. The CDR3 DNA reads as TGTGCCAGCACCTCCCCCGAGGGCAATCAGCCCCAGCATTTT. This sequence encodes CASTSPEGNQPQHF.

V is TRBV5-4 and J is TRBJ2-5; no reliable D call. The J call may not be correct, given that the DNA end is closer to TRBJ2-7. The CDR3 spans 14 residues. The germline gives CDR1 SGHNT, CDR2 YYREEE (reference sequence). The CDR3 nucleotides read TGTGCCAGCAGCCAAAACCGAGGCATCCACGAGCAGTACTTC. This translates into CASSQNRGIHEQYF.

The V gene is TRBV6-1, the J gene TRBJ1-2, with a possible D match to TRBD1 (5 bases). V lost 0 bases and J 6 bases, leaving 8 bases between the germline ends. CDR1 and CDR2 from the germline V gene are MNHNS and SASEGT. The CDR3 length is 13 residues. The CDR3 DNA reads as TGTGCCAGCAGTGAAGCGCGGACAAATGGCTACACCTTC. This sequence encodes CASSEARTNGYTF.

Details on this clone: One end of the junction does not line up with germline, which may come from a read error. J is TRBJ2-1 and V is TRBV5-1, with 9 nucleotides matching TRBD2. CDR3 length equals 15 residues. Germline loops: CDR1 SGHRS, CDR2 YFSETQ. The CDR3 loop is CASSSLAGAYNKQFF. The CDR3 region has the DNA TGCGCCAGCAGCTCTTTAGCGGGGGCCTACAATAAGCAGTTCTTC. The full variable domain, in which reference TRBV5-1 and TRBJ2-1 provide the parts outside the CDR3, is KAGVTQTPRYLIKTRGQQVTLSCSPISGHRSVSWYQQTPGQGLQFLFEYFSETQRNKGNFPGRFSGRQFSNSRSEMNVSTLELGDSALYLCASSSLAGAYNKQFFGPGTRLTVL.

The chain links TRBV28 to TRBJ2-3; 7 nucleotides align to TRBD2. The CDR3 totals 16 residues. The V gene end was trimmed by 6 bases and the J gene end by 5 bases; junction bases not matched to a gene: 14. Germline V gives CDR1 MDHEN, CDR2 SYDVKM. The CDR3 region has the DNA TGTGCCAGCAGCCCCAGAGGCCTAGGGAGGGAAGATACGCAGTATTTT. Its protein is CASSPRGLGREDTQYF.

The chain is built from TRBV7-9 and TRBJ1-6; TRBD1 matches at 8 bases. The CDR3 is 16 residues long. Germline CDR1 and CDR2: SEHNR and FQNEAQ (reference sequence). J was trimmed by 8 bases and V by 5 bases; bases with no gene match: 11. For the CDR3, the DNA is TGTGCCAGCAGCCCAGGACAGGGCCAGGATTATTCACCCCTCCACTTT. Translation: CASSPGQGQDYSPLHF.

The chain is built from TRBV5-5 and TRBJ1-5; 7 bases are shared with TRBD1. The CDR3 covers 12 residues. With 4 bases clipped from V and 7 bases from J, the junction kept 2 bases outside the gene matches. The germline V gene has CDR1 SGHKS and CDR2 YYEKEE (reference sequence). CDR3 bases: TGTGCCAGCAGCCAGGGGGGCCAGCCCCAGCATTTT. This encodes CASSQGGQPQHF.

This sequence joins TRBV28 and TRBJ2-5; 8 bases map to TRBD1. Trimming cost V 4 bases and J 2 bases; bases outside gene matches: 6. This CDR3 has 15 amino acids. Germline V CDR1 and CDR2: MDHEN, SYDVKM. CDR3 in amino acids: CASSWTGKIQETQYF. Here the CDR3 DNA reads TGTGCCAGCAGTTGGACAGGGAAGATACAAGAGACCCAGTACTTC. The full variable domain, in which reference TRBV28 and TRBJ2-5 provide the parts outside the CDR3, is DVKVTQSSRYLVKRTGEKVFLECVQDMDHENMFWYRQDPGLGLRLIYFSYDVKMKEKGDIPEGYSVSREKKERFSLILESASTNQTSMYLCASSWTGKIQETQYFGPGTRLLVL.

The chain is built from TRBV19 and TRBJ2-7; 9 nucleotides align to TRBD1. From germline, CDR1 is LNHDA and CDR2 SQIVND (reference sequence). CDR3 length equals 13 residues. J was trimmed by 5 bases and V by 3 bases; bases with no gene match: 2. CDR3 residues: CASSMDRGHEQYF. CDR3 sequence (DNA): TGTGCCAGTAGTATGGACAGGGGCCACGAGCAGTACTTC.

This sequence joins TRBV19 and TRBJ2-6; 7 nucleotides match TRBD2. Germline CDR1 LNHDA, CDR2 SQIVND (reference sequence). This CDR3 spans 15 amino acids. Trimming removed 7 bases from V and 4 bases from J; junction bases left unmatched: 7. The chain's CDR3 is CASMGGPLGANVLTF. CDR3 nucleotides: TGTGCCAGTATGGGAGGGCCTCTCGGGGCCAACGTCCTGACTTTC.

This clone was counted between two and nine times. The genes are TRBV27 and TRBJ2-1, with 9 bases aligning to TRBD2. From germline, CDR1 is MNHEY and CDR2 SMNVEV (reference sequence). This CDR3 contains 16 residues. Trimming removed 7 bases from V and 4 bases from J; junction bases left unmatched: 11. CDR3 nucleotide sequence: TGTGCCAGCATCGGGGGGGGCGGGAGGGTATACAATGAGCAGTTCTTC. Translating gives CASIGGGGRVYNEQFF.

The chain combines TRBV6-5 with TRBJ2-3; 7 positions agree with TRBD2. The CDR3 totals 15 residues. Germline lookup yields CDR1 MNHEY and CDR2 SVGAGI. Losses at the gene ends were 6 bases for V and 4 bases for J; bases not matched to a gene: 10. The CDR3 loop is CASSHSGGWADTQYF. DNA for the CDR3: TGTGCCAGCAGCCATTCGGGGGGTTGGGCAGATACGCAGTATTTT.

J is TRBJ1-2 and V is TRBV28; D is unresolved. Germline loops: CDR1 MDHEN, CDR2 SYDVKM. Trimming removed 5 bases from V and 2 bases from J, with 12 bases in between. CDR3 size: 14 residues. The CDR3 protein is CASSPPGSNYGYTF. The CDR3 DNA reads TGTGCCAGCAGTCCACCGGGGTCAAACTATGGCTACACCTTC.

The genes are TRBV14 and TRBJ1-1; D ambiguous. The V end was cut by 3 bases, the J end by 3 bases, with 5 bases between. This CDR3 region has 12 residues. Germline CDR1 and CDR2: SGHDN and FVKESK. CDR3 protein: CASSHYYTEAFF. CDR3 coding DNA: TGTGCCAGCAGCCACTATTACACTGAAGCTTTCTTT. Based on the CDR3 plus reference TRBV14 and TRBJ1-1, the full variable domain is EAGVTQFPSHSVIEKGQTVTLRCDPISGHDNLYWYRRVMGKEIKFLLHFVKESKQDESGMPNNRFLAERTGGTYSTLKVQPAELEDSGVYFCASSHYYTEAFFGQGTRLTVV.

The V and J genes are TRBV6-1 and TRBJ1-1; D not certain. V lost 4 bases, J lost 0 bases, and 15 bases lay in between. Germline V gene sequence: CDR1 MNHNS, CDR2 SASEGT. The CDR3 runs 16 residues. As DNA, the CDR3 is TGTGCCAGCAGTGTTTGGTCAGGCGTCATGAACACTGAAGCTTTCTTT. Its translation is CASSVWSGVMNTEAFF.

The CDR3 here is CASSLGLPYGYTF. The CDR3 bases are TGTGCCAGCAGCTTAGGGCTTCCTTATGGCTACACCTTC. This chain links TRBV7-2 with TRBJ1-2; D ambiguous. Germline lookup yields CDR1 SGHTA and CDR2 FQGNSA. V lost 1 base and J 5 bases, leaving 8 bases between the germline ends. There are 13 residues in the CDR3.

The chain couples TRBV5-4 to TRBJ1-1; D remains ambiguous. There are 14 residues in the CDR3. V was trimmed by 2 bases and J by 5 bases, leaving 13 bases between them. Germline CDR1 reads SGHNT; CDR2 reads YYREEE (reference sequence). CDR3: CASSFGRYGTEAFF. Here the CDR3 DNA reads TGTGCCAGCAGCTTTGGCAGGTATGGAACTGAAGCTTTCTTT.

Concerning this clone itself: At one end, the junction sequence differs from germline, possibly due to a read error. The genes are TRBV7-9 and TRBJ1-2; 10 nucleotides line up with TRBD1. There are 13 residues in the CDR3. Germline values: CDR1 SEHNR, CDR2 FQNEAQ (reference sequence). CDR3 sequence: CASSLGTGDGYTF. CDR3 sequence (DNA): TGCGCCAGCAGCCTAGGGACAGGGGATGGCTACACCTTC.

This sequence joins TRBV4-1 and TRBJ1-1, with TRBD1 matching 7 bases. J lost 4 bases, V lost 1 base, and 3 bases had no gene match. Germline V gene sequence: CDR1 MGHRA, CDR2 YSYEKL. This CDR3 is 14 amino acids long. CDR3 sequence: CASSQGGGITEAFF. The CDR3 DNA sequence: TGCGCCAGCAGCCAAGGAGGGGGCATCACTGAAGCTTTCTTT.

The CDR3 DNA reads as TGCGCCAGCAGCCACCAGGGGGATAACTACGAGCAGTACTTC. Protein: CASSHQGDNYEQYF. The chain employs TRBV4-1 and TRBJ2-7; TRBD1 matches 7 bases. V lost 3 bases, J lost 3 bases, and 5 bases stayed unmatched. CDR1 is MGHRA and CDR2 is YSYEKL in the germline V gene. The CDR3 spans 14 residues.

The gene calls are TRBV9 and TRBJ2-7, with a tentative D call TRBD2 (7 bases). The CDR3 length is 19 residues. Germline CDR1 SGDLS, CDR2 YYNGEE. V gave up 0 bases and J gave up 3 bases, with 25 bases separating them. CDR3 sequence: CASSVVGGREGPFHYEQYF. The CDR3 DNA reads TGTGCCAGCAGCGTAGTCGGGGGCAGGGAGGGTCCGTTCCACTACGAGCAGTACTTC.